This T cell receptor beta chain was documented in a study of blood T cell repertoires in COVID-19. The wider study: Sources were T cells, B-cell-depleted T cells, or PBMCs; the material itself was cDNA or gDNA.

Some clones are missing from TCRdb's copy, which holds only in-frame ones; the method was immunoSEQ multiplex PCR. This sample has approximately 240,000 clones, with about nine tenths found just once. V shed 1 base and J shed 4 bases, with 10 bases lying between them. The CDR3 extends over 14 amino acids. Germline CDR1 reads LNHDA; CDR2 reads SQIVND (reference sequence). This chain uses TRBV19 with TRBJ1-1, with D maybe TRBD1 (5 bases). The TCR was taken from a woman aged 25-40 years with acute COVID-19. Specimen: PBMCs or T cells enriched from blood (not recorded which). As DNA, the CDR3 is TGTGCCAGTAGTATAGGGGGGGAGAGCACTGAAGCTTTCTTT. This gives the protein CASSIGGESTEAFF.